The 10 T cell receptor beta chains in this list originate from one sample, sequenced in a study of shared clonotypes between healthy human individuals. Generated by immunoSEQ multiplex PCR, the TCRdb table keeps only in-frame clones and is missing some. This repertoire shows about 1 million clones, about 84% found once; its top ten account for more than 0.5%. Sequenced: memory CD4+ T cells from PBMCs. Subset given: CD45RA-negative fraction. The receptors shown here come from a man younger than 30 in good health. Some clones in this sample may be carry-over from other donors' samples.

The V and J genes are TRBV28 and TRBJ1-1, with 7 nucleotides matching TRBD1. The CDR3 runs to 13 residues. J gave up 11 bases and V 5 bases, and 11 bases lay outside the gene matches. CDR1 is MDHEN and CDR2 is SYDVKM in the germline V gene. CDR3 nucleotides: TGTGCCAGCAGTCCGCCTTGGGGCAGGGGGGCTTTCTTT. It is translated as CASSPPWGRGAFF. The full variable domain, its missing parts supplied by reference TRBV28 and TRBJ1-1, is DVKVTQSSRYLVKRTGEKVFLECVQDMDHENMFWYRQDPGLGLRLIYFSYDVKMKEKGDIPEGYSVSREKKERFSLILESASTNQTSMYLCASSPPWGRGAFFGQGTRLTVV.

V is TRBV7-2 and J is TRBJ2-7, with 9 bases identical to TRBD2. The germline V gene encodes CDR1 SGHTA and CDR2 FQGNSA. The CDR3 extends over 14 amino acids. With 4 bases clipped from V and 3 bases from J, the junction kept 4 bases outside the gene matches. The chain's CDR3 is CASSSGLAVYEQYF. Here the CDR3 DNA reads TGTGCCAGCAGCTCGGGACTAGCCGTCTACGAGCAGTACTTC.

This chain joins TRBV5-1 and TRBJ1-2, with 8 nucleotides matching TRBD1. CDR1 SGHRS and CDR2 YFSETQ come from the germline V gene. This CDR3 spans 14 amino acids. J was trimmed by 4 bases and V by 4 bases; bases with no gene match: 6. CDR3 nucleotide sequence: TGCGCCAGCAGCCTGACCGACAGGGGCTATGGCTACACCTTC. Protein product: CASSLTDRGYGYTF.

The chain uses TRBV5-8 and TRBJ1-1; D is possibly TRBD1 (5 bases). The V gene lost 2 bases and the J gene lost 1 base, with 9 bases spanning the gap. CDR1 SGHTS and CDR2 YDEGEE come from the germline V gene. The length of the CDR3 is 14 residues. The CDR3 is CASSFRGTNTEAFF. The CDR3, as DNA: TGTGCCAGCAGCTTTCGGGGGACGAACACTGAAGCTTTCTTT.

The chain combines TRBV7-9 with TRBJ2-1; D gene ambiguous. This CDR3 is 11 amino acids long. Trimming cost V 4 bases and J 10 bases, with 8 bases left between them. Looked up from germline, CDR1 is SEHNR and CDR2 is FQNEAQ (reference sequence). CDR3 coding DNA: TGTGCCAGCAGCTCCCTACGGGAGCAGTTCTTC. Its translation is CASSSLREQFF.

The CDR3 loop reads CAIRAGESYNEQFF. The DNA for the CDR3 is TGTGCCATTAGGGCAGGGGAATCCTACAATGAGCAGTTCTTC. This chain uses TRBV10-3 with TRBJ2-1; a weak D match, TRBD1 (6 bases). Deletions cut 9 bases from V and 1 base from J, with 13 bases between. Germline V lookup: CDR1 ENHRY, CDR2 SYGVKD. This CDR3 spans 14 amino acids.

This chain links TRBV18 with TRBJ2-2; no clear D. CDR1 and CDR2 from the germline V gene are KGHSH and LQKENI. Trimming took off 5 bases at V and 8 bases at J, with 9 bases between the two ends. The CDR3 runs 12 residues. The CDR3: CASSTQEGELFF. In nucleotides, the CDR3 is TGTGCCAGCTCAACTCAGGAAGGGGAGCTGTTTTTT.

This clone occurred once. This sequence joins TRBV30 and TRBJ2-1; D perhaps matches TRBD2 (5 bases). The CDR3 extends over 13 amino acids. Germline CDR1 and CDR2: GTSNPN and SVGIG (reference sequence). V was clipped by 0 bases and J by 15 bases, with 18 bases between them. As DNA, the CDR3 is TGTGCCTGGAGTGTCGCCGGGATCTCCTACGGGTTCTTC. Its translation: CAWSVAGISYGFF.

The rearrangement joins TRBV30 to TRBJ2-4; tentatively, D is TRBD1 or TRBD2 (7 bases each). CDR1 and CDR2 (germline): GTSNPN, SVGIG (reference sequence). The V end lost 4 bases, the J end lost 7 bases, and 11 bases lay between the germline ends. This CDR3 region has 12 residues. CDR3 sequence: CAWNQGGNIQYF. Here the CDR3 DNA reads TGTGCCTGGAATCAGGGGGGGAACATTCAGTACTTC.

The CDR3 region has the DNA TGTGCCAGCAGCTCGGCCCAGGGGTTCCAAGAGACCCAGTACTTC. This translates into CASSSAQGFQETQYF. The rearrangement joins TRBV5-4 to TRBJ2-5, with D perhaps matching TRBD1 (6 bases). Germline CDR1 is SGHNT and CDR2 is YYREEE (reference sequence). The CDR3 runs to 15 residues. V was shortened by 3 bases and J by 1 base, with 13 bases between the two germline ends.